This T cell receptor beta chain was sequenced in a study of blood T cell repertoires in COVID-19. Study overall: Samples taken during acute and convalescent COVID-19 were collected in the United States, Italy and Spain. Nucleic acid was either cDNA or gDNA, and it came from T cells, B-cell-depleted T cells, or PBMCs.

Source study methods: Reference gene primer amplification gave estimated nucleated cell counts. Here immunoSEQ multiplex PCR was the method, and the copy in TCRdb shows in-frame clones only, minus some. For V, J and clone size, that table is used; D and trimming come from the DNA. The sample lists about 250,000 clones; nearly 90% were seen once. Germline-derived CDR1 and CDR2 are LGHDT and YNNKEL (reference sequence). V shed 1 base and J 4 bases; nucleotides not matched to a gene: 9. The CDR3 loop spans 16 amino acids. Sequencing was performed on peripheral blood. The receptor comes from a man aged 18 to 30 with active or convalescent COVID-19. The rearrangement links TRBV3-1 (or the pseudogene TRBV3-2) to TRBJ1-2, with 7 bases identical to TRBD1. The CDR3 bases are TGTGCCAGCAGCCAAGTACCGGGACAGCTTCTCTATGGCTACACCTTC. Translation: CASSQVPGQLLYGYTF.